Included here is one TCR beta chain sequence, with context. Trimming left V 2 bases short and J 0 bases short, with 8 bases between. The germline V gene has CDR1 SNHLY and CDR2 FYNNEI. CDR3 length equals 15 residues. The record originates from a study of blood T cell repertoires in COVID-19. About the study: Material from acute and convalescent COVID-19 was sourced from the United States, Italy and Spain.

In the original analysis: Amplified reference gene primers provided the basis for estimating nucleated cell counts. Method: immunoSEQ multiplex PCR; TCRdb's copy keeps in-frame clones and lacks some. That table supplies the V and J calls and clone size; D and trimming were determined from the DNA. The repertoire holds approximately 200,000 clones, about 80% seen once, with around 6.8% in the top ten. This clonotype originated in a woman aged 50 to 60 with acute or convalescent COVID-19. The specimen sequenced was peripheral blood. The chain couples TRBV2 to TRBJ1-5; D gene uncertain. For the CDR3, the DNA is TGTGCCAGCAGTGAACAGAGACTTAGCAATCAGCCCCAGCATTTT. It codes for CASSEQRLSNQPQHF.